A selection of T cell receptor beta chains follows, all from one sample in a study of blood T cell repertoires in COVID-19. The data were produced by immunoSEQ multiplex PCR, yet TCRdb's version contains in-frame clones alone and is incomplete. The sample yields 100,000 to 120,000 clones, over 70% seen once. The sequencing input was peripheral blood. The receptor set was obtained from a man in his fifties or sixties with acute or convalescent COVID-19. The CDR3 runs from the conserved cysteine through the conserved F or W. A D gene is named only where the DNA matches it firmly. Not all rows give a size; the values are once, few, many and, for expanded clones, a class.

clone size	D gene	J gene	V gene	CDR3 DNA	CDR3 protein
NA	NA	TRBJ2-2	TRBV28	TGTGCCAGCATAATTTCACGGAGCACCGGGGAGCTGTTTTTT	CASIISRSTGELFF
once	NA	TRBJ2-1	TRBV5-3	TGTGCCAGAAGCGCCCCAGCGAGCGCCCAGACCTACAATGAGCAGTTCTTC	CARSAPASAQTYNEQFF
NA	TRBD2	TRBJ2-5	TRBV25-1	TGTGCCAGCAGTGACCCAGCGGGGTTACAAGAGACCCAGTACTTC	CASSDPAGLQETQYF
NA	TRBD1	TRBJ1-2	TRBV5-6	TGTGCCAGCAGCCCGCAGGGACAGGACTTTTATGGCTACACCTTC	CASSPQGQDFYGYTF
NA	NA	TRBJ1-2	TRBV28	TGTGCCAGCAGCCAGGGGACCTATGGCTACACCTTC	CASSQGTYGYTF
once	NA	TRBJ2-5	TRBV18	TGTGCCAGCTCACCGCAGGCCTTACCAGAGACCCAGTACTTC	CASSPQALPETQYF
NA	NA	TRBJ2-4	TRBV21-1	TGTGCCAGCAGCAAATCAAAGGCAGGGGGCCCGATAGCCAAAAACATTCAGTACTTC	CASSKSKAGGPIAKNIQYF
few	NA	TRBJ1-1	TRBV3-1/TRBV3-2	TGTGCCAGCAGCCAAAGACAGGAACTGAGTGCTTTCTTT	CASSQRQELSAFF
NA	TRBD1	TRBJ1-2	TRBV6-5	TGTGCCAGCAGGAGGGACAGGGATGGCTACACCTTC	CASRRDRDGYTF
many	TRBD1	TRBJ1-1	TRBV24-1	TGTGCCACTTCGACAGGGTTCGACACTGAAGCTTTCTTT	CATSTGFDTEAFF
NA	NA	TRBJ1-3	TRBV3-1/TRBV3-2	TGTGCCAGCAGCCAAGACCGGGAGGGAACTGGAAACACCATATATTTT	CASSQDREGTGNTIYF
NA	NA	TRBJ2-7	TRBV11-3	TGTGCCAGCAGCTTAGGCGGGGGCGGATTATACGAGCAGTACTTC	CASSLGGGGLYEQYF
once	TRBD1	TRBJ1-2	TRBV19	TGTGCCAGTAGTCCGGGGACAGGGGATTATTATGGCTACACCTTC	CASSPGTGDYYGYTF
NA	NA	TRBJ2-3	TRBV11-2	TGTGCCAGCACACAGGGTAGGGCAGATACGCAGTATTTT	CASTQGRADTQYF
NA	TRBD1	TRBJ1-1	TRBV5-1	TGCGCCAGCAGCCTAAGAGCGACAGGGGGGGCTGAAGCTTTCTTT	CASSLRATGGAEAFF
few	NA	TRBJ1-6	TRBV10-3	TGTGCCATCAGTGAGTCGGCAGGTTATAATTCACCCCTCCACTTT	CAISESAGYNSPLHF
few	NA	TRBJ2-5	TRBV5-5	TGTGCCAGCAGCTTAGGGGTCTTGGGAGAGACCCAGTACTTC	CASSLGVLGETQYF
NA	TRBD1	TRBJ1-2	TRBV6-1	TGTGCCAGCAGTGATACCGGGACAGCACTATTAGACACCTTC	CASSDTGTALLDTF
NA	TRBD1	TRBJ2-5	TRBV10-3	TGTGCCATCAGACAGGGGGCACAAGAGACCCAGTACTTC	CAIRQGAQETQYF
NA	TRBD1	TRBJ2-7	TRBV24-1	TGTGCCACCAGTAGGGGACAGAACTACGAGCAGTACTTC	CATSRGQNYEQYF
NA	TRBD1	TRBJ1-5	TRBV24-1	TGTGCCACCAGTGCGGGACAGGGGAGGGGATGGGATCAGCCCCAGCATTTT	CATSAGQGRGWDQPQHF
NA	NA	TRBJ1-2	TRBV24-1	TGTGCCACCAGTGACAGGGTATTGGATGGCTACACCTTC	CATSDRVLDGYTF
few	NA	TRBJ1-2	TRBV6-5	TGTGCCAGCATTGGGCGCCCGGGGAGCGGCTACACCTTC	CASIGRPGSGYTF
once	TRBD1	TRBJ1-2	TRBV3-1/TRBV3-2	TGTGCCAGCAGCCCAGAACCCAGGGGGCAAGGCTACACCTTC	CASSPEPRGQGYTF
NA	NA	TRBJ1-6	TRBV5-6	TGTGCCAGCAGCCTGGCGAATTCACCCCTCCACTTT	CASSLANSPLHF
NA	NA	TRBJ1-1	TRBV18	TGTGCCAGCTCACCAGGAGGCAGAGACACTGAAGCTTTCTTT	CASSPGGRDTEAFF
NA	NA	TRBJ1-6	TRBV1	TGCACCAGCAGCCAAGGAAAGTCGGTACCCTCCTATAATTCACCCCTCCACTTT	CTSSQGKSVPSYNSPLHF
NA	NA	TRBJ2-1	TRBV24-1	TGTGCCACCAGTGATTGGTTTAGCGAAAGCTCCTACAATGAGCAGTTCTTC	CATSDWFSESSYNEQFF
NA	NA	TRBJ1-4	TRBV4-1	TGCGCCAGCAGCCAAGGACAGAGTAATGAAAAACTGTTTTTT	CASSQGQSNEKLFF
NA	TRBD1	TRBJ1-2	TRBV12-3/TRBV12-4	TGTGCCAGCAGTGGACAGGGGAACTATGGCTACACCTTC	CASSGQGNYGYTF
NA	TRBD2	TRBJ2-5	TRBV27	TGTGCCAGCAGCCCTTCAGCGGGGGACTCCCAAGAGACCCAGTACTTC	CASSPSAGDSQETQYF
once	NA	TRBJ1-2	TRBV4-1	TGCGCCAGCAGCCAAGAAGTAGGGGTGGGTGGCTACACCTTC	CASSQEVGVGGYTF
NA	TRBD2	TRBJ2-3	TRBV2	TGTGCCAGCAGTGAGAGTCTCTCCGGGAGGGATACGCAGTATTTT	CASSESLSGRDTQYF
NA	TRBD1	TRBJ1-1	TRBV19	TGTGCCAGCGCTGACAGGGGGTCCTCGAACACTGAAGCTTTCTTT	CASADRGSSNTEAFF
NA	TRBD2	TRBJ2-3	TRBV9	TGTGCCAGCAGCGTCACCCCGGGTAGCGGGGAGACAGATACGCAGTATTTT	CASSVTPGSGETDTQYF
NA	NA	TRBJ1-2	TRBV4-1	TGCGCCAGCAGCCAACTCCACCTTGGTCGCGACTATGGCTACACCTTC	CASSQLHLGRDYGYTF
NA	TRBD1	TRBJ1-5	TRBV28	TGTGCCAGCAGTCACAGGGGTCAGCCCCAGCATTTT	CASSHRGQPQHF
NA	TRBD1	TRBJ1-2	TRBV5-5	TGTGCCAGCAGCTATGAACCCAGGACAGGGAACAATGGCTACACCTTC	CASSYEPRTGNNGYTF
once	NA	TRBJ1-2	TRBV10-2	TGCGCCAGCAGTGTCGCGGGTCTCCGTGGCTACACCTTC	CASSVAGLRGYTF
NA	TRBD1	TRBJ1-2	TRBV6-5	TGTGCGGCGGCGGACAGGTCTAAGAGTAACTATGGCTACACCTTC	CAAADRSKSNYGYTF
NA	TRBD1	TRBJ2-1	TRBV6-2/TRBV6-3	TGTGCCAGCAGTTACATAGGGACAGGGGGCAATGAGCAGTTCTTC	CASSYIGTGGNEQFF
NA	TRBD1	TRBJ1-1	TRBV28	TGTGCCAGCAGTTTTCCGGGACAGGGGAACACTGAAGCTTTCTTT	CASSFPGQGNTEAFF
NA	NA	TRBJ2-1	TRBV12-3/TRBV12-4	TGTGCCAGCAGCAAGATTAGTGAGCAGTTCTTC	CASSKISEQFF
NA	NA	TRBJ1-2	TRBV7-6	TGTGCCAGCAGCTTAGCAGGGGTAGATGGCTACACCTTC	CASSLAGVDGYTF
NA	NA	TRBJ1-2	TRBV19	TGTGCCAGTAGTATTAGAGAACAGAACTATGGCTACACCTTC	CASSIREQNYGYTF
NA	NA	TRBJ1-4	TRBV24-1	TGTGCCACCAGTGATCCAACCACAGGGTACGGAAAACTGTTTTTT	CATSDPTTGYGKLFF
few	TRBD1	TRBJ2-7	TRBV4-1	TGCGCCAGCAGCCCGGGTCCGGGGACAGGGGCATACGAGCAGTACTTC	CASSPGPGTGAYEQYF
NA	NA	TRBJ1-5	TRBV7-8	TGTGCCAGCAGCTACCCCGAGGAGAGCAATCAGCCCCAGCATTTT	CASSYPEESNQPQHF
few	TRBD2	TRBJ2-3	TRBV7-6	TGTGCCAGCAGCTTAGGCGGGACTAGCGTCCCAGATACGCAGTATTTT	CASSLGGTSVPDTQYF
NA	NA	TRBJ1-5	TRBV6-4	TGTGCCAGCAGTGTTGAGTATAGCAATCAGCCCCAGCATTTT	CASSVEYSNQPQHF
few	TRBD1	TRBJ1-2	TRBV27	TGTGCCAGCAGTTTTAAGCCAGGGGGGCATGGCTACACCTTC	CASSFKPGGHGYTF
NA	TRBD1	TRBJ2-1	TRBV7-3	TGTGCCAGCAGCTCAGACAGGGCCCTAGTCAATGAGCAGTTCTTC	CASSSDRALVNEQFF
NA	TRBD1	TRBJ1-5	TRBV19	TGTGCCAGTACCGGACAGGGGGCTGGGGGGCCCCAGCATTTT	CASTGQGAGGPQHF
NA	NA	TRBJ1-5	TRBV12-3/TRBV12-4	TGTGCCAGCAGTTTGGAGACGGGGCAGCCCCAGCATTTT	CASSLETGQPQHF
NA	TRBD1	TRBJ2-7	TRBV6-5	TGTGCCAGCAGTTACACGCGGACAGGGGCCTACGAGCAGTACTTC	CASSYTRTGAYEQYF
few	NA	TRBJ2-2	TRBV11-2	TGTGCCAGCAGCTTAATTGCGCTGAACACCGGGGAGCTGTTTTTT	CASSLIALNTGELFF
NA	NA	TRBJ1-1	TRBV7-2	TGTGCCAGCAGCTTAGAACGGAGGGCCCCGGAGGCTGAAGCTTTCTTT	CASSLERRAPEAEAFF
NA	NA	TRBJ1-1	TRBV9	TGTGCCAGCAGCGTAGCTCGAGGGGGTCCTGAAGCTTTCTTT	CASSVARGGPEAFF
once	TRBD1	TRBJ1-2	TRBV5-6	TGTGCCAGCAGGCGACAGGGAAACTATGGCTACACCTTC	CASRRQGNYGYTF